This TCR beta chain was recovered during a study of patients and donors after allogeneic stem cell transplantation. TCRdb reprocessed the RT-PCR reads via MiXCR and lists one record per CDR3 protein. Seen here are about 230,000 distinct CDR3 sequences, over 12% observed once, and the top ten hold approximately 10%. This clonotype was counted between two and nine times. V lost 1 base, J lost 2 bases, and 6 bases stayed unmatched. Looked up from germline, CDR1 is SEHNR and CDR2 is FQNEAQ (reference sequence). This CDR3 comprises 16 residues. The chain employs TRBV7-9 and TRBJ2-3; 7 bases agree with TRBD1. The TCR originated in a human donor who was either an allogeneic HSCT recipient or a stem cell or donor lymphocyte infusion donor (not recorded which). It is not recorded whose cells these are; they may come from a transplant donor. Sequenced material: blood, either unsorted or a sorted T cell fraction (not recorded which). Written as DNA, the CDR3 is TGTGCCAGCAGCTTAGGCGCAGGGGGAACCACAGATACGCAGTATTTT. Amino acids: CASSLGAGGTTDTQYF. The full variable domain, completed using reference TRBV7-9 and TRBJ2-3, is DTGVSQNPRHKITKRGQNVTFRCDPISEHNRLYWYRQTLGQGPEFLTYFQNEAQLEKSRLLSDRFSAERPKGSFSTLEIQRTEQGDSAMYLCASSLGAGGTTDTQYFGPGTRLTVL.